The clone carrying this T cell receptor beta chain was found a few times. The antigen is not known. Sorted CD4+ subsets: naive, central memory, regulatory, stem cell-like memory (CD45RO/CCR7/CD25/CD127/CD95/CD27 panel). The source of the sample is a study of beta chain features in type 1 diabetes. Study-level results: Among all four CD4+ subsets, Type 1 diabetes patients had TCRB CDR3s that were moderately but significantly shorter. Naive, central memory and regulatory TCRB repertoires appeared more similar among patients than healthy donors.

The CDR3 length is 13 residues. CDR1 is SGHTS and CDR2 is YDEGEE in the germline V gene. V was clipped by 3 bases and J by 2 bases, with 8 bases between them. TCRB transcripts that were expressed got sequenced, as all of the isolated RNA had been reverse transcribed. Assay used: immunoSEQ multiplex PCR; TCRdb lists only in-frame clones, some missing. The sample shows some 640,000 clones, over 12% of them seen only once. This clonotype was obtained from a man in his late teens or twenties with type 1 diabetes. The sample taken for sequencing was naive CD4+ T cells from blood. The rearrangement links TRBV5-8 to TRBJ2-5; maybe TRBD2 (5 bases). The CDR3 DNA reads TGTGCCAGCAGCTCCGGACTGCAAGAGACCCAGTACTTC. Its protein product is CASSSGLQETQYF.